The clone carrying this T cell receptor (beta chain) has more than one count but fewer than ten. What it recognizes is unknown. This sample is part of a study of beta chain features in type 1 diabetes. Study-level results: Type 1 diabetes patients had TCRB CDR3s that were shorter (moderately but significantly so) in all four CD4+ subsets.

Germline loops: CDR1 MNHEY, CDR2 SVGAGI. Trimming left V 0 bases short and J 5 bases short, with 7 bases between. The CDR3 contains 13 residues. Expressed TCRB transcripts were sequenced after all isolated RNA was converted to cDNA. The repertoire was sequenced with immunoSEQ multiplex PCR; TCRdb's copy has only in-frame clones and lacks some. The sample gives some 350,000 clones, around 10% of which show up once; about 0.64% is in the top ten. The rearrangement joins TRBV6-5 to TRBJ1-2; D gene uncertain. The sequenced sample was central memory CD4+ T cells from blood. This clonotype was obtained from a man aged 25 to 45 with type 1 diabetes. The chain's CDR3 is CASSYSPDYGYTF. As DNA, the CDR3 is TGTGCCAGCAGTTACTCGCCGGATTATGGCTACACCTTC.